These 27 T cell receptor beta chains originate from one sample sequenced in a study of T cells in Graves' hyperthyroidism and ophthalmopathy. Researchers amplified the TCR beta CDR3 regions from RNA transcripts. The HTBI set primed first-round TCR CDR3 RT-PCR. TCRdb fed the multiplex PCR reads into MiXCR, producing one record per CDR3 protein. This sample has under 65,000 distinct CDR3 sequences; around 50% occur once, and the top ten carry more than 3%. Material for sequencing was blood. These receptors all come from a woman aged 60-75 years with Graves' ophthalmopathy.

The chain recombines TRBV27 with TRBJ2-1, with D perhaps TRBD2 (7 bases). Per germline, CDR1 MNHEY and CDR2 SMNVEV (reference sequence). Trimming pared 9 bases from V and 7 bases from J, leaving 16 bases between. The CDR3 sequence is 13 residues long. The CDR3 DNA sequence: TGTGCCAGTAGTAGGGGGGGGCCAAATGAGCAGTTCTTC. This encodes CASSRGGPNEQFF.

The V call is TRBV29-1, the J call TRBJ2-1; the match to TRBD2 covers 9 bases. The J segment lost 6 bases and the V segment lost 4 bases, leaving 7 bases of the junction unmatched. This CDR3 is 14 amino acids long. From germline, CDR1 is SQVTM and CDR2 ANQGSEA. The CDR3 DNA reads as TGCAGCGTTGTGGGCGGGAGGGCCGGCAATGAGCAGTTCTTC. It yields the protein CSVVGGRAGNEQFF.

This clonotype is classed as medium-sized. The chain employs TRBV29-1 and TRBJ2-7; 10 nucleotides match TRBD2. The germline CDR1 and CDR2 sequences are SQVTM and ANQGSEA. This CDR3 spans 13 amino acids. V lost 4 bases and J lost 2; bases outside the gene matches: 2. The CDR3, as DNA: TGCAGCGTTGTCCTAGCGGGAGCCTACGAGCAGTACTTC. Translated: CSVVLAGAYEQYF.

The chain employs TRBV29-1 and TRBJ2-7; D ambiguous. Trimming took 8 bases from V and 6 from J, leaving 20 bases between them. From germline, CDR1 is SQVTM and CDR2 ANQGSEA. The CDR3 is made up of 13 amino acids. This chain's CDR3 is CSFTRVGYGEQYF. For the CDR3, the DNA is TGCAGCTTCACTCGGGTAGGGTATGGCGAGCAGTACTTC.

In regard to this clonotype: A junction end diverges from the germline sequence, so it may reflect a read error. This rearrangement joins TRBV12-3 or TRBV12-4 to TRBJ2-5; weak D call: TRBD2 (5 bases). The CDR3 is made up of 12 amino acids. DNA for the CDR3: TGTGCCAGCAGGTTAGTAGGAGGGACCCAGTACTTC. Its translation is CASRLVGGTQYF.

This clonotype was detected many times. The CDR3, as DNA: TGTGCCAGCTCACCGACAGGCCCCTTGCCGTATTTT. This gives the protein CASSPTGPLPYF. The chain is built from TRBV18 and TRBJ2-3, with D tentatively TRBD1 (6 bases). The V end was cut by 3 bases, the J end by 14 bases, with 15 bases between. The CDR3 spans 12 residues. The germline gives CDR1 KGHSH, CDR2 LQKENI.

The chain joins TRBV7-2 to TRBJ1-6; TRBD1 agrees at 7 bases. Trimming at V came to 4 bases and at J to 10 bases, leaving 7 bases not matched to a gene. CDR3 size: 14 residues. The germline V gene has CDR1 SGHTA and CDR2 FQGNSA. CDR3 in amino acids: CASSSTGRRSPLHF. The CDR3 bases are TGTGCCAGCAGCTCGACAGGGAGGAGATCACCCCTCCACTTT.

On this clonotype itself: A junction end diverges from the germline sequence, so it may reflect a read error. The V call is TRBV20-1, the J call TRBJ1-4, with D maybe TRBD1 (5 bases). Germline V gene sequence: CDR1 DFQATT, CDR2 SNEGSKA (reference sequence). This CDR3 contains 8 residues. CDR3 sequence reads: CSASLGGF. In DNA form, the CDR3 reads TGCAGTGCTAGTCTTGGGGGGTTT.

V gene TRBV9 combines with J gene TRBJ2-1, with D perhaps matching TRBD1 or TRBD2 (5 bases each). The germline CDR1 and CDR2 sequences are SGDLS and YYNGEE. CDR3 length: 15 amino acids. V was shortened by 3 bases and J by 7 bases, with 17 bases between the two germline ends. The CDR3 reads CASSAPGTSANEQFF. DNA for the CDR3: TGTGCCAGCAGCGCGCCGGGGACCTCCGCAAATGAGCAGTTCTTC.

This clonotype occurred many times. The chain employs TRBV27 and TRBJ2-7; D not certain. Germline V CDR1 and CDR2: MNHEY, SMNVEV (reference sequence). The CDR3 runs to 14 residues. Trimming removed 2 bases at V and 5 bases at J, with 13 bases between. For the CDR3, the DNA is TGTGCCAGCAGTTTAGTATCCAGGATCCACGAGCAGTACTTC. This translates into CASSLVSRIHEQYF.

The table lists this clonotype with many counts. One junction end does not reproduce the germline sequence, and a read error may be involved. DNA for the CDR3: TGTGCCAGCAGTGTAGCGGGAGTACGGACAGATACGCAGTATTTT. The encoded protein is CASSVAGVRTDTQYF. The V and J genes are TRBV12-3 or TRBV12-4 and TRBJ2-3; 9 positions agree with TRBD2. This CDR3 region has 15 residues.

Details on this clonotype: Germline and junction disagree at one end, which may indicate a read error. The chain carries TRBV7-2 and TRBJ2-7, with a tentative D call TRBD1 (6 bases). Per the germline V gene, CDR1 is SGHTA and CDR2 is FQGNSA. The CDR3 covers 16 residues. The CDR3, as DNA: TGTGCCAGCAGCTTTTCAGGGGCTCCGGGGTCCTCCGAGCAGTACTTC. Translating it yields CASSFSGAPGSSEQYF.

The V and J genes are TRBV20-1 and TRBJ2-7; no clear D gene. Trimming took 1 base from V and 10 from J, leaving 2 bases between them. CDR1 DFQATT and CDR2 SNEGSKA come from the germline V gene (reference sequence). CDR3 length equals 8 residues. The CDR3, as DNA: TGCAGTGCTAGAGCTCAGTACTTC. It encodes CSARAQYF.

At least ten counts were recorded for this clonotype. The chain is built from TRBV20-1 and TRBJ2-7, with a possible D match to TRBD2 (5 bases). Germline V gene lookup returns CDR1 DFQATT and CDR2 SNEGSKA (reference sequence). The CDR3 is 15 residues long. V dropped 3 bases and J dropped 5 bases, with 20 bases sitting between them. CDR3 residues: CSASYAGPRAHEQYF. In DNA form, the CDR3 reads TGCAGTGCTAGTTATGCGGGCCCGCGGGCCCACGAGCAGTACTTC.

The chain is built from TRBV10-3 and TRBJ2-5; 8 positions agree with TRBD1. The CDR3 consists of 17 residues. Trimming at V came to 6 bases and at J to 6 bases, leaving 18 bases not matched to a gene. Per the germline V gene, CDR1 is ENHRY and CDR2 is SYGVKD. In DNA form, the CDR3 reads TGTGCCATCAGAGTGGGACAGGTATTGGGGAAAAAAAAGACCCAGTACTTC. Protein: CAIRVGQVLGKKKTQYF.

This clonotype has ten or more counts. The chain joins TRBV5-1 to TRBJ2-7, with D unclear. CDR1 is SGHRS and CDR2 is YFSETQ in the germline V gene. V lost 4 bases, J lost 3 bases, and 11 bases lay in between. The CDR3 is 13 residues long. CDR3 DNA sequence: TGCGCCAGCAGCCGACAAGAACTCTACGAGCAGTACTTC. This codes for CASSRQELYEQYF.

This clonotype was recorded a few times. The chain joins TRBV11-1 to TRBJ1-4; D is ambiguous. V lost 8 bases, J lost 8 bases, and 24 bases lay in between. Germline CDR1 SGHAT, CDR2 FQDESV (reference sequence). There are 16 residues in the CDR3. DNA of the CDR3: TGTGCCAGCTCACCGGAAGGAGGGATGTTTGTAGAAAAACTGTTTTTT. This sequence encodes CASSPEGGMFVEKLFF.

The CDR3 region has the DNA TGTGCCAGTAGTAGGGGACTATCCTACGAGCAGTACTTC. Amino acids: CASSRGLSYEQYF. V usage is TRBV19 and J usage is TRBJ2-7; 7 bases line up with TRBD2. Trimming removed 4 bases from V and 1 base from J; junction bases left unmatched: 1. Per germline, CDR1 LNHDA and CDR2 SQIVND (reference sequence). The CDR3 consists of 13 residues.

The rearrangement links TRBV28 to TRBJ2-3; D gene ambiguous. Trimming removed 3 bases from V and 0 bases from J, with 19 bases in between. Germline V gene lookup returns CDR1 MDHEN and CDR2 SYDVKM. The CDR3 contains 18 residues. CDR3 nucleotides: TGTGCCAGCAGTTTTTTCCGGACCTTCGATCTGAGCACAGATACGCAGTATTTT. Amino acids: CASSFFRTFDLSTDTQYF.

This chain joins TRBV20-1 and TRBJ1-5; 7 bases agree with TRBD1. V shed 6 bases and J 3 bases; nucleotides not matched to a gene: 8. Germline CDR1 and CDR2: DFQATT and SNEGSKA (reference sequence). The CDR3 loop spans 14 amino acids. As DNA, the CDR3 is TGCAGTGCCAAGGACAGGACCCCCAATCAGCCCCAGCATTTT. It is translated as CSAKDRTPNQPQHF.

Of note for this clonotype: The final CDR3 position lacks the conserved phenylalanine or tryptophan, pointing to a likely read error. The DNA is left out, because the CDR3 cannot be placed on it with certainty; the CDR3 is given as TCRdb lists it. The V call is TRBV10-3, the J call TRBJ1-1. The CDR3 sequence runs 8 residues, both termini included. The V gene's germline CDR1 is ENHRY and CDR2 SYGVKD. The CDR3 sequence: CAISDRGG.

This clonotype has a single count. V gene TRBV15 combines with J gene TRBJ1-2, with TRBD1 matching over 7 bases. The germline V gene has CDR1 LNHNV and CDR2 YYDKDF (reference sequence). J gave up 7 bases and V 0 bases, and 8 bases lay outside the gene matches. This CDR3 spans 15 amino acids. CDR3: CATSRDRQGVGGYTF. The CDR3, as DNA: TGTGCCACCAGCAGAGATAGGCAGGGGGTTGGTGGCTACACCTTC.

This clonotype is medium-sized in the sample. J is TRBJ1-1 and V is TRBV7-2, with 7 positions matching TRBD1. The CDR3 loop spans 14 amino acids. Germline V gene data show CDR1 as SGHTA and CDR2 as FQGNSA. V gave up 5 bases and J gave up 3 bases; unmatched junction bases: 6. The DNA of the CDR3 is TGTGCCAGCAGCCGACAGGGAGGGGACACTGAAGCTTTCTTT. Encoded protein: CASSRQGGDTEAFF. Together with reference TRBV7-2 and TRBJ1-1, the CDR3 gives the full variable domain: GAGVSQSPSNKVTEKGKDVELRCDPISGHTALYWYRQSLGQGLEFLIYFQGNSAPDKSGLPSDRFSAERTGGSVSTLTIQRTQQEDSAVYLCASSRQGGDTEAFFGQGTRLTVV.

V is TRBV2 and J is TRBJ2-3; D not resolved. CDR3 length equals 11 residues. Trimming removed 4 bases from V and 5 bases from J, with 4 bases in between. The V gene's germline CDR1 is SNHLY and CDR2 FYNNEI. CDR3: CASSVIDTQYF. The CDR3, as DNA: TGTGCCAGCAGTGTTATAGATACGCAGTATTTT.

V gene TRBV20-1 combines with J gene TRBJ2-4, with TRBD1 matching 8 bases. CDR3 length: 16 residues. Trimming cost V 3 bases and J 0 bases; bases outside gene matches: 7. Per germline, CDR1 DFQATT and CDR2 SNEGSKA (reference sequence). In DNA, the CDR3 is TGCAGTGCTAGGGGAGGACAGGGATTAGCCAAAAACATTCAGTACTTC. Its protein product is CSARGGQGLAKNIQYF.

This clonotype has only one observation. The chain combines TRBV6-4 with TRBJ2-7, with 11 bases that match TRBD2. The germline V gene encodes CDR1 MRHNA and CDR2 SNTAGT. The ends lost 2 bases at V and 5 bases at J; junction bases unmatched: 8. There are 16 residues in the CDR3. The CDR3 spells CASSDGTSGGRDEQYF. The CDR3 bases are TGTGCCAGCAGTGACGGGACTAGCGGAGGGCGGGACGAGCAGTACTTC.

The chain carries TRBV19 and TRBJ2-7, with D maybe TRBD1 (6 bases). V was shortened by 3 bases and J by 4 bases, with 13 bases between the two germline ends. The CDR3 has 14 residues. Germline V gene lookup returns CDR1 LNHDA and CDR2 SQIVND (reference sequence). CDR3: CASSIRGGAYEQYF. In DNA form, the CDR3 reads TGTGCCAGTAGTATCCGAGGGGGAGCTTACGAGCAGTACTTC.